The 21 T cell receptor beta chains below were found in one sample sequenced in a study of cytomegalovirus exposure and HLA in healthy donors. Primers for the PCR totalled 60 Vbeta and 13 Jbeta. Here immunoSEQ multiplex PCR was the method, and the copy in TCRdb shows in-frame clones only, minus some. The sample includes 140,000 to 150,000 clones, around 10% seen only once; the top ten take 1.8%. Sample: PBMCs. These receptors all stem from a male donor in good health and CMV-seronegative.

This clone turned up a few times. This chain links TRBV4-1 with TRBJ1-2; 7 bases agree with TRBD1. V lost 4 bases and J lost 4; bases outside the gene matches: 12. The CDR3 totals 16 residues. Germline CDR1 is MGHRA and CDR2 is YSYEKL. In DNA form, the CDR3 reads TGCGCCAGCAGCCCGCGGCGGGGGGACAGTGTCTATGGCTACACCTTC. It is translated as CASSPRRGDSVYGYTF.

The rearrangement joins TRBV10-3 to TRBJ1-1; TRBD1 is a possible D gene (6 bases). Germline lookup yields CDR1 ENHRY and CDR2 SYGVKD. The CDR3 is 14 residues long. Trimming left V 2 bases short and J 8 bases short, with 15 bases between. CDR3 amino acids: CAISEHGGGVEAFF. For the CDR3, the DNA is TGTGCCATCAGTGAGCATGGGGGGGGCGTCGAAGCTTTCTTT.

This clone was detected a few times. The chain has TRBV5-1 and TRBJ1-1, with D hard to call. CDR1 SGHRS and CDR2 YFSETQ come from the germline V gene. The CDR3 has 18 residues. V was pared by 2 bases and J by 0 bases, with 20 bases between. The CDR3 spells CASSFLAQRKSMNTEAFF. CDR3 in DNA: TGCGCCAGCAGCTTCCTGGCCCAGAGGAAAAGCATGAACACTGAAGCTTTCTTT. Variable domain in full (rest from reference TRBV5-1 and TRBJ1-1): KAGVTQTPRYLIKTRGQQVTLSCSPISGHRSVSWYQQTPGQGLQFLFEYFSETQRNKGNFPGRFSGRQFSNSRSEMNVSTLELGDSALYLCASSFLAQRKSMNTEAFFGQGTRLTVV.

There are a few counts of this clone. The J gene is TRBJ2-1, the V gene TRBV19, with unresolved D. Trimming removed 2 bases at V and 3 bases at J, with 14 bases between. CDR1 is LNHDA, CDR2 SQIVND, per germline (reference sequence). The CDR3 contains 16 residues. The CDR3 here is CASSITATSVYNEQFF. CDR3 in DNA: TGTGCCAGTAGTATAACGGCTACAAGCGTCTACAATGAGCAGTTCTTC.

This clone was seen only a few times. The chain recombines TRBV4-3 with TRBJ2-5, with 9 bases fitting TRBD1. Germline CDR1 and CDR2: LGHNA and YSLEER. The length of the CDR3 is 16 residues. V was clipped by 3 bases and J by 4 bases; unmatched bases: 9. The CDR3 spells CASSQGDRAVVETQYF. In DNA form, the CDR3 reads TGCGCCAGCAGCCAGGGGGACAGGGCGGTCGTAGAGACCCAGTACTTC.

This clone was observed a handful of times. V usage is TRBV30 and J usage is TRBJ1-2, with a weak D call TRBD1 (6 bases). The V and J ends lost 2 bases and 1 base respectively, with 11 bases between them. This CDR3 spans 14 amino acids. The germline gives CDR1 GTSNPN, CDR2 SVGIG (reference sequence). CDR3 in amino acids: CAWSSGGLNYGYTF. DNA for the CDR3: TGTGCCTGGAGTAGCGGGGGCCTTAACTATGGCTACACCTTC.

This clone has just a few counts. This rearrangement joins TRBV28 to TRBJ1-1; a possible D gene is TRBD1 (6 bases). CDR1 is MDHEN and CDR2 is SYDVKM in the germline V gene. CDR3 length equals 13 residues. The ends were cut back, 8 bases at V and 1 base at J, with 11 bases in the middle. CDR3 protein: CASRTGPNTEAFF. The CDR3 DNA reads TGTGCCAGCCGTACAGGGCCGAACACTGAAGCTTTCTTT.

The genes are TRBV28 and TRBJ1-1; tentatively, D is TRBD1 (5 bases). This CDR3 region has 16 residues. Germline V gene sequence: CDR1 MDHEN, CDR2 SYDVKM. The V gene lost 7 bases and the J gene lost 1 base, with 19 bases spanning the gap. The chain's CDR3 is CASTSPTGVSNTEAFF. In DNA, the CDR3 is TGTGCCAGCACCTCGCCGACGGGGGTCTCGAACACTGAAGCTTTCTTT. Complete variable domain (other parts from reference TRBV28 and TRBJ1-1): DVKVTQSSRYLVKRTGEKVFLECVQDMDHENMFWYRQDPGLGLRLIYFSYDVKMKEKGDIPEGYSVSREKKERFSLILESASTNQTSMYLCASTSPTGVSNTEAFFGQGTRLTVV.

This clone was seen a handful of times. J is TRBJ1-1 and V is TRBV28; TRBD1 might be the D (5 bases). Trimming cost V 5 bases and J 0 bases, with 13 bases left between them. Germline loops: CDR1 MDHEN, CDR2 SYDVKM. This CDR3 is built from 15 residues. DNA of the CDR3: TGTGCCAGCAGTCCTCGGGGAGGGGTGAACACTGAAGCTTTCTTT. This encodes CASSPRGGVNTEAFF.

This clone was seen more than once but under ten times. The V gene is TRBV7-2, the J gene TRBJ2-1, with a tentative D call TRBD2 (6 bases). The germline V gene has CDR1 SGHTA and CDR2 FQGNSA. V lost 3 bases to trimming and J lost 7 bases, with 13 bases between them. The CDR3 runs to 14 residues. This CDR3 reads CASSLGGVKNEQFF. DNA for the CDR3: TGTGCCAGCAGCTTGGGGGGAGTGAAGAATGAGCAGTTCTTC.

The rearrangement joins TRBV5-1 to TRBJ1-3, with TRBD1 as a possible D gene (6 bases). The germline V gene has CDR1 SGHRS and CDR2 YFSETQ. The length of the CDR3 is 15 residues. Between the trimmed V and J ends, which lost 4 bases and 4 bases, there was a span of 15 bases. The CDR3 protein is CASSPGQSAGNTIYF. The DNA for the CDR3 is TGCGCCAGCAGCCCTGGACAGTCTGCAGGAAACACCATATATTTT.

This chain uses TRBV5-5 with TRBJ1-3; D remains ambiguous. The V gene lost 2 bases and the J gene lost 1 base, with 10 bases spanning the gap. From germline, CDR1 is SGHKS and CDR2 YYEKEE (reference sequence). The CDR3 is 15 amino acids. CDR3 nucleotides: TGTGCCAGCAGCTTCGGGATACGATCTGGAAACACCATATATTTT. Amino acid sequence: CASSFGIRSGNTIYF.

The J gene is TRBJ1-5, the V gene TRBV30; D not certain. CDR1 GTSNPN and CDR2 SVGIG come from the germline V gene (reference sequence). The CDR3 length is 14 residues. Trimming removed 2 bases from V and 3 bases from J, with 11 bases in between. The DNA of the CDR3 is TGTGCCTGGAGTACTGGACTGCTCAATCAGCCCCAGCATTTT. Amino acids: CAWSTGLLNQPQHF.

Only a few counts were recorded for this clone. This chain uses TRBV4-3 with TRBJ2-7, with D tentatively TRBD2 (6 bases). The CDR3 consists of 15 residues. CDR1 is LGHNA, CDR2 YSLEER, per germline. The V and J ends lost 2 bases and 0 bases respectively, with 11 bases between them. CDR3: CASSQSLGGSYEQYF. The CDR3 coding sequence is TGCGCCAGCAGCCAATCCCTCGGGGGCTCCTACGAGCAGTACTTC.

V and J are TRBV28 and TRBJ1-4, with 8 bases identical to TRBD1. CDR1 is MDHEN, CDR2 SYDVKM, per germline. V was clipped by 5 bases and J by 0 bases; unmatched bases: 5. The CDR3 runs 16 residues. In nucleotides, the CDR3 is TGTGCCAGCAGTGGCAGGGGGCTTGCAACTAATGAAAAACTGTTTTTT. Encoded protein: CASSGRGLATNEKLFF.

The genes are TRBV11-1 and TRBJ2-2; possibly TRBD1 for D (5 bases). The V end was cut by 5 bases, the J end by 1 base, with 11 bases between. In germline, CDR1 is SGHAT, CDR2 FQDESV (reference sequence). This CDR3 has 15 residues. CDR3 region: CASSPGRGNTGELFF. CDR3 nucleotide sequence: TGTGCCAGCAGCCCTGGAAGGGGGAACACCGGGGAGCTGTTTTTT.

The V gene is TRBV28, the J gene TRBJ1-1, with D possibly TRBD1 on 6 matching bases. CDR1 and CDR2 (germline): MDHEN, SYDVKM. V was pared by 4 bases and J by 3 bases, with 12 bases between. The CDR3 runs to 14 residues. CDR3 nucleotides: TGTGCCAGCAGTTCATACGGGACACACACTGAAGCTTTCTTT. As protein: CASSSYGTHTEAFF.

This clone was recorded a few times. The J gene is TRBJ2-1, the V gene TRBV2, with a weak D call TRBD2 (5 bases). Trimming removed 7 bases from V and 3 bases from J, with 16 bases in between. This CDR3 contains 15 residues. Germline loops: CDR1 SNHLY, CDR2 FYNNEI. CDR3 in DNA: TGTGCCAGCATCATAAGGAGCGGCGGCTACAATGAGCAGTTCTTC. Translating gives CASIIRSGGYNEQFF.

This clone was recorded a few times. This CDR3 is CASSDSGRTSPQYF. The CDR3 DNA reads TGTGCCAGCAGCGACAGCGGGAGAACGTCCCCGCAGTATTTT. This chain connects TRBV9 to TRBJ2-3; TRBD2 matches at 8 bases. Trimming cost V 3 bases and J 10 bases; bases outside gene matches: 10. The CDR3 is 14 residues long. Germline V gene lookup returns CDR1 SGDLS and CDR2 YYNGEE.

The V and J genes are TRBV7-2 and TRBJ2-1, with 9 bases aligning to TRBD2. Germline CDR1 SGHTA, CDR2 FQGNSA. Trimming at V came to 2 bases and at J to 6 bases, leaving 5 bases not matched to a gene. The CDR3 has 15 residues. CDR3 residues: CASSLPRGGINEQFF. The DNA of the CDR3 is TGTGCCAGCAGCTTACCGCGGGGGGGCATCAATGAGCAGTTCTTC.

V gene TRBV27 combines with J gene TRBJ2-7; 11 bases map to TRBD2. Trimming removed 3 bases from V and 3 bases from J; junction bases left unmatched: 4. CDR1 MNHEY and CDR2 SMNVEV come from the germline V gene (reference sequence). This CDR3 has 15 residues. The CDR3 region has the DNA TGTGCCAGCAGTTTCGCTAGCGGGGGGTTCTACGAGCAGTACTTC. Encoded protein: CASSFASGGFYEQYF.